A single sample is the source of the 25 T cell receptor beta chains below, sequenced in a study of CD4+ T cells in melanoma. Measured with immunoSEQ multiplex PCR; TCRdb has only the in-frame clones, and not every one. The sample has more than 10,000 clones, 55% to 75% seen once; the top ten hold 13% to 15%. The sequencing sample was made of cells from a culture (not recorded whether cultured in vitro). Source of these receptors: a human donor with melanoma.

This chain connects TRBV15 to TRBJ2-1, with 11 bases aligning to TRBD2. Trimming cost V 3 bases and J 5 bases; bases outside gene matches: 9. CDR3 length: 17 amino acids. CDR1 LNHNV and CDR2 YYDKDF come from the germline V gene (reference sequence). CDR3 in amino acids: CATSSFTGTSGNNEQFF. DNA for the CDR3: TGTGCCACCAGCAGCTTCACCGGGACTAGCGGAAACAATGAGCAGTTCTTC. The full variable domain, its missing parts supplied by reference TRBV15 and TRBJ2-1, is DAMVIQNPRYQVTQFGKPVTLSCSQTLNHNVMYWYQQKSSQAPKLLFHYYDKDFNNEADTPDNFQSRRPNTSFCFLDIRSPGLGDTAMYLCATSSFTGTSGNNEQFFGPGTRLTVL.

J is TRBJ1-5 and V is TRBV19; 8 nucleotides align to TRBD1. This CDR3 has 16 amino acids. The V segment lost 6 bases and the J segment 4 bases; nucleotides outside the gene matches: 11. Germline V lookup: CDR1 LNHDA, CDR2 SQIVND (reference sequence). The DNA for the CDR3 is TGTGCCAGTAGGACCTACGGTACAGGGGGGAATCAGCCCCAGCATTTT. This gives the protein CASRTYGTGGNQPQHF.

The chain links TRBV11-2 to TRBJ1-6; 11 bases line up with TRBD1. Germline CDR1 and CDR2: SGHAT and FQNNGV. This CDR3 region has 16 residues. V gave up 5 bases and J gave up 9 bases; unmatched junction bases: 9. CDR3 sequence: CASSTDRGRIGSPLHF. The CDR3 DNA sequence: TGTGCCAGCAGCACGGACAGGGGGCGAATAGGTTCACCCCTCCACTTT.

The genes are TRBV5-1 and TRBJ2-3; 13 bases map to TRBD2. The germline V gene has CDR1 SGHRS and CDR2 YFSETQ. V dropped 4 bases and J dropped 1; count of bases not matched to a gene: 9. The CDR3 has 18 residues. CDR3 amino acids: CASSRQGGTSGGTDTQYF. The CDR3 region has the DNA TGCGCCAGCAGCCGACAGGGCGGGACTAGCGGGGGCACAGATACGCAGTATTTT.

This chain joins TRBV12-5 and TRBJ1-2; the match to TRBD1 covers 8 bases. Unmatched junction bases numbered 11, after V lost 2 bases and J lost 6 bases. This CDR3 region has 16 residues. CDR1 is LGHNT, CDR2 FRNRAP, per germline. The CDR3 bases are TGTGCTAGTGGTTTGACGTCCTGGGGACAGGCGGATGGCTACACCTTC. It specifies CASGLTSWGQADGYTF.

This sequence joins TRBV7-9 and TRBJ1-5; 11 bases map to TRBD1. The ends lost 4 bases at V and 5 bases at J; junction bases unmatched: 7. CDR1 is SEHNR, CDR2 FQNEAQ, per germline (reference sequence). The CDR3 is 16 amino acids. This CDR3 is CASSSDLDRGHQPQHF. The CDR3 nucleotides are TGTGCCAGCAGCTCCGACCTGGACAGGGGGCATCAGCCCCAGCATTTT. The whole variable domain, remainder taken from reference TRBV7-9 and TRBJ1-5, is DTGVSQNPRHKITKRGQNVTFRCDPISEHNRLYWYRQTLGQGPEFLTYFQNEAQLEKSRLLSDRFSAERPKGSFSTLEIQRTEQGDSAMYLCASSSDLDRGHQPQHFGDGTRLSIL.

In its sample, this clone was seen once. V gene TRBV7-9 combines with J gene TRBJ2-5; 7 bases agree with TRBD1. The ends lost 0 bases at V and 5 bases at J; junction bases unmatched: 12. CDR3 size: 17 residues. CDR1 is SEHNR, CDR2 FQNEAQ, per germline (reference sequence). The CDR3 reads CASSLARPTGSVETQYF. For the CDR3, the DNA is TGTGCCAGCAGCTTAGCTCGGCCGACAGGGTCAGTTGAGACCCAGTACTTC.

J is TRBJ2-2 and V is TRBV5-1, with D possibly TRBD2 on 7 matching bases. This CDR3 region has 12 residues. V lost 5 bases to trimming and J lost 6 bases, with 8 bases between them. Germline lookup yields CDR1 SGHRS and CDR2 YFSETQ. The chain's CDR3 is CASRGGAGELFF. In DNA form, the CDR3 reads TGCGCCAGCAGAGGGGGGGCCGGGGAGCTGTTTTTT.

This rearrangement joins TRBV11-2 to TRBJ1-2; no definite D call. Germline V gene lookup returns CDR1 SGHAT and CDR2 FQNNGV. The CDR3 runs 14 residues. V lost 4 bases to trimming and J lost 2 bases, with 11 bases between them. The CDR3 region is CASSSPRGNYGYTF. CDR3 nucleotides: TGTGCCAGCAGCTCCCCCCGGGGAAACTATGGCTACACCTTC.

The chain links TRBV2 to TRBJ2-5; no firm D call. Trimming removed 5 bases from V and 7 bases from J, with 17 bases in between. Germline V gene lookup returns CDR1 SNHLY and CDR2 FYNNEI. This CDR3 is 14 amino acids long. The CDR3 coding sequence is TGTGCCAGCAGTTTAGCCGCGTCGTCTAGGACCCAGTACTTC. Its protein is CASSLAASSRTQYF. Full variable domain (remainder filled in from reference TRBV2 and TRBJ2-5): EPEVTQTPSHQVTQMGQEVILRCVPISNHLYFYWYRQILGQKVEFLVSFYNNEISEKSEIFDDQFSVERPDGSNFTLKIRSTKLEDSAMYFCASSLAASSRTQYFGPGTRLLVL.

This clone has only a few counts. V and J are TRBV9 and TRBJ2-6; D is uncertain. This CDR3 is built from 16 residues. The germline gives CDR1 SGDLS, CDR2 YYNGEE. Trimming took off 0 bases at V and 6 bases at J, with 13 bases between the two ends. CDR3 in amino acids: CASSVAPTLLANVLTF. Written as DNA, the CDR3 is TGTGCCAGCAGCGTAGCTCCTACGCTCTTGGCCAACGTCCTGACTTTC. Combining the CDR3 with reference TRBV9 and TRBJ2-6 gives the whole variable domain DSGVTQTPKHLITATGQRVTLRCSPRSGDLSVYWYQQSLDQGLQFLIQYYNGEERAKGNILERFSAQQFPDLHSELNLSSLELGDSALYFCASSVAPTLLANVLTFGAGSRLTVL.

The chain joins TRBV2 to TRBJ1-2; no firm D call. The V gene's germline CDR1 is SNHLY and CDR2 FYNNEI. Deletions cut 4 bases from V and 2 bases from J, with 11 bases between. This CDR3 region has 14 residues. DNA for the CDR3: TGTGCCAGCAGTGGCAGGTCTCGCAACTATGGCTACACCTTC. It codes for CASSGRSRNYGYTF.

There are a few counts of this clone. V usage is TRBV2 and J usage is TRBJ2-7; 11 nucleotides agree with TRBD1. V lost 6 bases and J lost 4; bases outside the gene matches: 8. The CDR3 is 15 amino acids. Germline CDR1 and CDR2: SNHLY and FYNNEI. The CDR3 region has the DNA TGTGCCAGCAGGGAGATTGGGACAGGGGGTTACGAGCAGTACTTC. This sequence encodes CASREIGTGGYEQYF. Full variable domain (outside the CDR3, taken from reference TRBV2 and TRBJ2-7): EPEVTQTPSHQVTQMGQEVILRCVPISNHLYFYWYRQILGQKVEFLVSFYNNEISEKSEIFDDQFSVERPDGSNFTLKIRSTKLEDSAMYFCASREIGTGGYEQYFGPGTRLTVT.

This chain uses TRBV11-2 with TRBJ2-1; D uncertain. The CDR3 has 15 amino acids. With 1 base removed from V and 2 bases from J, the gap between germline ends came to 9 bases. CDR1 is SGHAT, CDR2 FQNNGV, per germline. Here the CDR3 DNA reads TGTGCCAGCAGCTTAGCGACTCTAACCTACAATGAGCAGTTCTTC. This gives the protein CASSLATLTYNEQFF.

J is TRBJ2-7 and V is TRBV6-6; D is possibly TRBD1 or TRBD2 (5 bases each). Germline V gene sequence: CDR1 MNHNY, CDR2 SVGAGI (reference sequence). This CDR3 is built from 14 residues. V gave up 6 bases and J gave up 0 bases, with 12 bases separating them. CDR3 sequence reads: CASSSRDASYEQYF. For the CDR3, the DNA is TGTGCCAGCAGCTCTCGGGACGCCTCCTACGAGCAGTACTTC.

This clone appeared a few times. This rearrangement joins TRBV2 to TRBJ2-7, with 7 bases lining up with TRBD2. Germline V gene lookup returns CDR1 SNHLY and CDR2 FYNNEI. V gave up 8 bases and J gave up 3 bases; unmatched junction bases: 7. The CDR3 covers 13 residues. In nucleotides, the CDR3 is TGTGCCAGCCTATCGGGGGGACGCTACGAGCAGTACTTC. As protein: CASLSGGRYEQYF.

The gene calls are TRBV11-2 and TRBJ2-5; the D gene is possibly TRBD2 (6 bases). Germline CDR1 SGHAT, CDR2 FQNNGV. This CDR3 has 15 residues. Trimming left V 3 bases short and J 5 bases short, with 16 bases between. The DNA of the CDR3 is TGTGCCAGCAGCTTGGAGGGCTCGGTGCGGGAGACCCAGTACTTC. Translated: CASSLEGSVRETQYF.

J is TRBJ2-6 and V is TRBV7-9; TRBD1 might be the D (5 bases). The CDR3 consists of 18 residues. Trimming pared 5 bases from V and 0 bases from J, leaving 17 bases between. Germline-derived CDR1 and CDR2 are SEHNR and FQNEAQ (reference sequence). CDR3 sequence: CASSRPRDGVSGANVLTF. The DNA for the CDR3 is TGTGCCAGCAGCCGGCCCAGGGATGGCGTCTCTGGGGCCAACGTCCTGACTTTC. Drawing the rest from reference TRBV7-9 and TRBJ2-6, the complete variable domain is DTGVSQNPRHKITKRGQNVTFRCDPISEHNRLYWYRQTLGQGPEFLTYFQNEAQLEKSRLLSDRFSAERPKGSFSTLEIQRTEQGDSAMYLCASSRPRDGVSGANVLTFGAGSRLTVL.

V and J are TRBV6-5 and TRBJ2-7, with no clear D. Trimming took 6 bases from V and 3 from J, leaving 9 bases between them. The CDR3 has 12 residues. CDR1 is MNHEY and CDR2 is SVGAGI in the germline V gene. The DNA of the CDR3 is TGTGCCAGCAGCCACGCCAACTACGAGCAGTACTTC. It yields the protein CASSHANYEQYF.

As for this clone: At one end the junction does not follow the germline gene, possibly because of a read error. The rearrangement joins TRBV5-1 to TRBJ2-1; tentatively, D is TRBD1 (6 bases). CDR3 length: 13 amino acids. CDR1 is SGHRS, CDR2 YFSETQ, per germline. The CDR3 region has the DNA TGTGCCAGCAGCTTGCAGGGGTTGGATGAGCAGTTCTTC. It yields the protein CASSLQGLDEQFF.

The V and J genes are TRBV7-9 and TRBJ2-1; D may be TRBD1 (6 bases). CDR1 is SEHNR, CDR2 FQNEAQ, per germline (reference sequence). V shed 5 bases and J shed 6 bases, with 11 bases lying between them. CDR3 length equals 13 residues. Here the CDR3 reads CASSKKQGNEQFF. The DNA of the CDR3 is TGTGCCAGCAGCAAAAAACAGGGCAATGAGCAGTTCTTC. The variable domain in full, completed from reference TRBV7-9 and TRBJ2-1, reads DTGVSQNPRHKITKRGQNVTFRCDPISEHNRLYWYRQTLGQGPEFLTYFQNEAQLEKSRLLSDRFSAERPKGSFSTLEIQRTEQGDSAMYLCASSKKQGNEQFFGPGTRLTVL.

The chain uses TRBV5-8 and TRBJ2-5; TRBD1 aligns across 8 bases. The CDR3 is 16 amino acids. CDR1 is SGHTS, CDR2 YDEGEE, per germline. Trimming cost V 0 bases and J 5 bases; bases outside gene matches: 9. The CDR3 sequence: CASSLGTGTGHETQYF. The DNA for the CDR3 is TGTGCCAGCAGCTTGGGGACCGGGACAGGTCATGAGACCCAGTACTTC.

The rearrangement joins TRBV11-3 to TRBJ2-7; 7 bases line up with TRBD1. V was clipped by 1 base and J by 6 bases; unmatched bases: 9. Germline V lookup: CDR1 SGHNT, CDR2 YENEEA. This CDR3 has 15 amino acids. The CDR3 sequence: CASSLARDSPCEQYF. The DNA of the CDR3 is TGTGCCAGCAGCTTAGCCCGGGACAGCCCTTGCGAGCAGTACTTC.

The chain uses TRBV7-2 and TRBJ2-1; D unclear. This CDR3 contains 13 residues. The germline V gene has CDR1 SGHTA and CDR2 FQGNSA. V lost 3 bases to trimming and J lost 7 bases, with 10 bases between them. The CDR3 nucleotides are TGTGCCAGCAGCTTCGACGCCGTTAATGAGCAGTTCTTC. This sequence encodes CASSFDAVNEQFF. The full variable domain, rest sourced from reference TRBV7-2 and TRBJ2-1, is GAGVSQSPSNKVTEKGKDVELRCDPISGHTALYWYRQSLGQGLEFLIYFQGNSAPDKSGLPSDRFSAERTGGSVSTLTIQRTQQEDSAVYLCASSFDAVNEQFFGPGTRLTVL.

The chain joins TRBV7-2 to TRBJ2-1; 11 bases line up with TRBD2. The germline V gene has CDR1 SGHTA and CDR2 FQGNSA. The CDR3 is made up of 15 amino acids. Trimming removed 2 bases from V and 10 bases from J; junction bases left unmatched: 7. DNA of the CDR3: TGTGCCAGCAGCTTACTAGCGGGGGGCCACTCGGAGCAGTTCTTC. Residues: CASSLLAGGHSEQFF. Together with reference TRBV7-2 and TRBJ2-1, the CDR3 gives the full variable domain: GAGVSQSPSNKVTEKGKDVELRCDPISGHTALYWYRQSLGQGLEFLIYFQGNSAPDKSGLPSDRFSAERTGGSVSTLTIQRTQQEDSAVYLCASSLLAGGHSEQFFGPGTRLTVL.